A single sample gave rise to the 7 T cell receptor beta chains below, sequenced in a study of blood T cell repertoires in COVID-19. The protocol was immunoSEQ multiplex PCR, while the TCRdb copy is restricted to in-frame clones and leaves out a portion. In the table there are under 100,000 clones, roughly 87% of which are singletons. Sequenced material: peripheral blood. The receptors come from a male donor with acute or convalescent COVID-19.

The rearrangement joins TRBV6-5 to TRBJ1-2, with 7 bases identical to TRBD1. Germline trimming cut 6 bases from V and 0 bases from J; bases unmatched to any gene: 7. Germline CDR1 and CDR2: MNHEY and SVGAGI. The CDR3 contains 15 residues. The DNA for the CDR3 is TGTGCCAGCAGCCCGACAGGGCGAGCTAACTATGGCTACACCTTC. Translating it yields CASSPTGRANYGYTF.

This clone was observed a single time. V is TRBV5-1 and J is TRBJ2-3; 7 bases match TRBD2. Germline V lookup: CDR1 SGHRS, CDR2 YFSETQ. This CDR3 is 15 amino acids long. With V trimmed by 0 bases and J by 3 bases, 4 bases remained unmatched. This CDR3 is CASSLDGGRTDTQYF. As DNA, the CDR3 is TGCGCCAGCAGCTTGGACGGGGGGAGAACAGATACGCAGTATTTT.

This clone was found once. CDR3 in amino acids: CASSETGGYNEQFF. CDR3 coding DNA: TGTGCCAGCAGTGAAACGGGGGGCTACAATGAGCAGTTCTTC. The chain combines TRBV2 with TRBJ2-1, with 7 bases that match TRBD2. The CDR3 has 14 amino acids. Per germline, CDR1 SNHLY and CDR2 FYNNEI. V lost 2 bases to trimming and J lost 3 bases; unmatched junction nucleotides: 1. Drawing the rest from reference TRBV2 and TRBJ2-1, the complete variable domain is EPEVTQTPSHQVTQMGQEVILRCVPISNHLYFYWYRQILGQKVEFLVSFYNNEISEKSEIFDDQFSVERPDGSNFTLKIRSTKLEDSAMYFCASSETGGYNEQFFGPGTRLTVL.

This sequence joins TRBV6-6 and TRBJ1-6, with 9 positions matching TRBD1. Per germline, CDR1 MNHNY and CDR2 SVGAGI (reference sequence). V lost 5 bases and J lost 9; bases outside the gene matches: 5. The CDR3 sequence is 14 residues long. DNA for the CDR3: TGTGCCAGCAGTCAGGGACAGGGAGGTTCACCCCTCCACTTT. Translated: CASSQGQGGSPLHF.

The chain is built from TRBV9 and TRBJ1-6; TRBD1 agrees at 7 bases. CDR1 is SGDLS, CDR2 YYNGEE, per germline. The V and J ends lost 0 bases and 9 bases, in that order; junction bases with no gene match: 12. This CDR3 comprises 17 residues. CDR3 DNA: TGTGCCAGCAGCGTAGGATTACAGGGGTCAGTAAGTTCACCCCTCCACTTT. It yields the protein CASSVGLQGSVSSPLHF.

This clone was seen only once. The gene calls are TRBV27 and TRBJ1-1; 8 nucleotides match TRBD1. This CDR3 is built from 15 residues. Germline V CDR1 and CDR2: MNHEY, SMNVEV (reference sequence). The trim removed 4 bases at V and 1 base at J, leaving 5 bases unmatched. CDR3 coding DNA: TGTGCCAGCAGTTCCCGGACAGGGAGGAACACTGAAGCTTTCTTT. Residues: CASSSRTGRNTEAFF.

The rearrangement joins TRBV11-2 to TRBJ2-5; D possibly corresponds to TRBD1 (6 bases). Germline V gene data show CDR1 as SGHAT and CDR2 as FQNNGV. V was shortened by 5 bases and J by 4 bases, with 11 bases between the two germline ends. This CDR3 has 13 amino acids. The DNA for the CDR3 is TGTGCCAGCAGCCAACAGGGATTAGAGACCCAGTACTTC. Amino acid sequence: CASSQQGLETQYF.